These T cell receptor beta chains were read from a single sample in a study of shared clonotypes between healthy human individuals. Profiling relied on immunoSEQ multiplex PCR, and the TCRdb table lists in-frame clones only, not all of them. The table records around 560,000 clones, approximately 95% of them present only once. Sequences were obtained from naive CD8+ T cells sorted from blood. Source of these receptors: a woman aged 25-40 years in good health. The CDR3 runs from the conserved cysteine through the conserved F or W. The order of the fields is D gene, clone size, CDR3 length, J gene, V gene, CDR3 DNA, CDR3 protein. A D gene is named only where the DNA matches it firmly. The size of a clone is reported for some rows only, either as once, few or many, or as a class for expanded clones.

NA | NA | 15 | TRBJ2-3 | TRBV7-3 | TGTGCCAGCAGCTTAAAGTTTGGAGGGTCAGATACGCAGTATTTT | CASSLKFGGSDTQYF
TRBD2 | NA | 17 | TRBJ2-7 | TRBV29-1 | TGCAGCGCCTTATTTGGGGCGGGAGCTTACACTTCCTACGAGCAGTACTTC | CSALFGAGAYTSYEQYF
NA | NA | 13 | TRBJ2-1 | TRBV11-2 | TGTGCCAGCAGCTTGTACAGTTACAATGAGCAGTTCTTC | CASSLYSYNEQFF
NA | once | 14 | TRBJ1-5 | TRBV2 | TGTGCCAGCAGTGAAAGGGGGGGCAATCAGCCCCAGCATTTT | CASSERGGNQPQHF
TRBD1 | NA | 13 | TRBJ2-7 | TRBV5-6 | TGTGCCAGCAGCTTCAGCAGGGGGCGCATACAGTACTTC | CASSFSRGRIQYF
NA | NA | 16 | TRBJ1-2 | TRBV7-9 | TGTGCCAGCAGCTTAGCGGGCGAGGGTTGGGACTATGGCTACACCTTC | CASSLAGEGWDYGYTF
TRBD2 | NA | 17 | TRBJ2-1 | TRBV7-9 | TGTGCCAGCAGCCGCCGAAAGCGGGAGAGCTCCTACAATGAGCAGTTCTTC | CASSRRKRESSYNEQFF
TRBD1 | NA | 14 | TRBJ1-4 | TRBV2 | TGTGCCAGCCAAAGCAGGGGGCGACAGGAAAAACTGTTTTTT | CASQSRGRQEKLFF
TRBD2 | NA | 17 | TRBJ2-5 | TRBV13 | TGTGCCAGCAGCCCTACCCTCGGACTAGCGGGAGTAGAGACCCAGTACTTC | CASSPTLGLAGVETQYF
TRBD2 | NA | 15 | TRBJ2-3 | TRBV7-9 | TGTGCCAGCAGCTCCACTAGCGGAGAATCAGATACGCAGTATTTT | CASSSTSGESDTQYF
TRBD2 | NA | 16 | TRBJ2-1 | TRBV7-6 | TGTGCCAGCAGCTTAGAGGGACTAGTATTCCACAATGAGCAGTTCTTC | CASSLEGLVFHNEQFF
NA | NA | 14 | TRBJ1-2 | TRBV19 | TGTGCCAGTAGTGGGGAGGAAGGCGCCCTCCGCTACACCTTC | CASSGEEGALRYTF
TRBD1 | NA | 13 | TRBJ1-5 | TRBV5-4 | TGTGCCAGCAGCACGGGACAGGGAGAGCCCCAGCATTTT | CASSTGQGEPQHF
NA | NA | 15 | TRBJ2-7 | TRBV21-1 | TGTGCCAGCAGAAGGGTGGGGACTAGGAACTACGAGCAGTACTTC | CASRRVGTRNYEQYF
TRBD1 | NA | 17 | TRBJ2-7 | TRBV2 | TGTGCCAGCAGTGGTTGGGACAGGGGGCATAGTTCCTACGAGCAGTACTTC | CASSGWDRGHSSYEQYF
TRBD1 | NA | 16 | TRBJ1-1 | TRBV7-9 | TGTGCCAGCAGTTCTATTCCGGGACAGGGGGTCCCTGAAGCTTTCTTT | CASSSIPGQGVPEAFF